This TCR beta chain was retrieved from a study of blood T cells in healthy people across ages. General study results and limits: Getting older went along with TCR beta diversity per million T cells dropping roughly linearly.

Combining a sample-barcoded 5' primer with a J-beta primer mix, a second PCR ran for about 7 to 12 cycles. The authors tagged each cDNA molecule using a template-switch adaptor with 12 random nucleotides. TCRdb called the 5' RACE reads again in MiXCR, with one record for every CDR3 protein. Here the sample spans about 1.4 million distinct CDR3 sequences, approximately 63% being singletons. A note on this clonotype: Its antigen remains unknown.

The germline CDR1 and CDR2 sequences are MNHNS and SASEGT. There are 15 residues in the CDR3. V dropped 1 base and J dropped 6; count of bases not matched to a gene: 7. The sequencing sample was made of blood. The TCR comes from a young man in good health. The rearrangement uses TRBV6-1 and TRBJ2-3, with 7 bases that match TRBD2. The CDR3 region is CASSEVRGSPDTQYF. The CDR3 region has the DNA TGTGCCAGCAGTGAAGTACGCGGGAGCCCCGATACGCAGTATTTT.